The sequence of this T cell receptor (beta chain) was determined in a study of T cells in Graves' hyperthyroidism and ophthalmopathy. Lactation, pregnancy, other autoimmune disease or uncontrolled infection excluded patients. Diagnoses were established using clinical symptoms, serum thyroxine and TRAb, thyroid ultrasound and orbital computed tomography. Ten or more counts support this clonotype. Amplified regions were TCR beta CDR3 sequences from RNA transcripts. RT-PCR in the first round (using the HTBI primer set) targeted the TCR CDR3. MiXCR, applied by TCRdb to the multiplex PCR reads, yields one record per CDR3 protein. The data contain about 500,000 distinct CDR3 sequences, 46% of them singletons. The CDR3 is 12 residues long. Germline values: CDR1 LGHNA, CDR2 YSLEER. V shed 0 bases and J shed 6 bases, with 6 bases lying between them.

The chain employs TRBV4-3 and TRBJ2-7; D gene unclear. The clonotype comes from an adult woman with Graves' disease, either hyperthyroidism or ophthalmopathy (not recorded which). Sequenced: peripheral blood or thyroid tissue (not recorded which). CDR3 nucleotides: TGCGCCAGCAGCCAAGAGGGCTGCGAGCAGTACTTC. Its translation: CASSQEGCEQYF.